This T cell receptor beta chain was recovered during a study of T cells after yellow fever vaccination. The CDR3 is 14 amino acids. V dropped 6 bases and J dropped 1; count of bases not matched to a gene: 5. Germline loops: CDR1 MNHEY, CDR2 SVGAGI. Regarding the study as a whole: Most primary-vaccination clones recurred post-booster (under 98% CD4, around 90% CD8).

This clonotype was detected only a few times. The antigen is not known. TCRdb re-derived calls from the 5' RACE reads in MiXCR, one entry per CDR3 protein. The sample carries hundreds of thousands of distinct CDR3 sequences, around 13% recorded once. The material sequenced was CD4+ T cells sorted from PBMCs, taken 15 days after the yellow fever booster vaccination. The clonotype was recovered from a man aged 18 to 30 who received the YFV17D yellow fever vaccine. The chain uses TRBV6-5 and TRBJ1-1; the match to TRBD1 covers 7 bases. Written as DNA, the CDR3 is TGTGCCAGCAGGTCTACAGGGGCGAACACTGAAGCTTTCTTT. Encoded protein: CASRSTGANTEAFF.